The entry below gives a single T cell receptor beta chain sequence along with its context. This clonotype was detected many times. It has no known antigen specificity. Qualities for individual bases were not recorded, and no much larger clone is one base off. These data originate in a study of T cells in Graves' hyperthyroidism and ophthalmopathy (dated by TCRdb to the late 2010s). Regarding the complete study: Peripheral blood samples were taken at initial diagnosis, before any treatment was given. A discovery cohort of approximately 100 patients, 43 with Graves' ophthalmopathy and approximately 55 with stable Graves' hyperthyroidism, was used to find distinguishing TCR V-J signatures. Whether ophthalmopathy could be predicted prospectively was tested in an independent validation cohort made up of about 20 hyperthyroidism patients plus 17 patients who later progressed to ophthalmopathy. The 100 discovery patients were randomly split 7:3 into training and test sets. The study also compared thyroid tissue and blood T-cell repertoires from several Graves' hyperthyroidism patients. Following sampling, methimazole starting at 30 mg daily was given to hyperthyroidism patients, and high-dose intravenous methylprednisolone was given to ophthalmopathy patients. According to the paper, TCR Vbeta CDR3 sequencing was carried out on over 130 peripheral blood samples, which came from around 43 ophthalmopathy, around 75 hyperthyroidism and 17 progressor patients.

Amplification of TCR beta CDR3 regions was carried out from RNA transcripts. A first-round RT-PCR of the TCR CDR3 used the HTBI primer set with the Qiagen OneStep RT-PCR kit. The libraries were constructed in a second round of multiplex PCR and then size-selected and purified. The libraries were sequenced on an Illumina HiSeq2000 using paired-end 100 bp reads. In the source study's methods: SOAPnuke was used to process the raw data, removing reads that contained adapters or uncalled bases, had a mean Phred below 15, or lacked an exact match to the constant primer or identifier. High-quality paired reads were merged using COPE v1.2.5, and each unique nucleotide sequence was defined as a clonotype. Clonotypes were aligned to IMGT TRBV, TRBD and TRBJ reference segments using MiTCR v1.1. The analysis included only V-J combinations with a frequency above 0.0001, which together covered roughly 99% of the repertoires. The TCS score was defined as F50 (clonal expansion) divided by E x V (chaos), with BLOSUM62-based TCRdist calculated between CDR3 peptides within each V-J. Welch's t-statistics and random forest reduced roughly 500 V-J features to 10 to 15, which were used in a naive Bayes classifier (R e1071). TCRdb passed the public sequencing reads through fastp at Q25 and MiXCR, retaining productive beta sequences. Rows with one shared CDR3 protein collapse into an entry with the most common genes and DNA. None of the V and J calls come from the authors' own analysis; TCRdb made them. Across this sample there are around 110,000 distinct CDR3 sequences, with about 16% seen only once. In total, the top ten clones hold under 45% of the sample.

Graves' hyperthyroidism was defined as stable when no progression to ophthalmopathy occurred over 18 months of follow-up. The hyperthyroidism patients were between 18 and 65 years old and newly diagnosed, with a disease duration of less than 2 months. The study excluded patients with uncontrolled infections, other autoimmune diseases, pregnancy or lactation. Diagnoses were established on the basis of clinical symptoms, serum thyroxine and TRAb, thyroid ultrasound, and orbital computed tomography. PBMCs were isolated from 10 ml of fresh peripheral blood by Ficoll-Paque density gradient centrifugation. Total RNA was extracted using Trizol reagent, and RNA quality was assessed on an Agilent 2100 Bioanalyzer. General conclusions and limits of the study: Sample size was not statistically predetermined, and investigators were not blinded to group allocation. During validation, the model predicted progression to ophthalmopathy a median of about 6.5 months ahead of onset, with roughly 65% sensitivity and 72% to 80% specificity. A 13 V-J signature model separated ophthalmopathy from stable hyperthyroidism, with 87.88% sensitivity and 81% to 83% specificity in cross-validation and 80%/75% in testing. Most expanded thyroid clonotypes (frequency above 0.001) were also detected in blood, suggesting blood repertoires may reflect thyroid immune responses.

V and J lose 6 bases and 3 bases, and a span of 15 bases separates them. Spanning cysteine to phenylalanine, the CDR3 consists of 14 amino acids. CDR3 DNA is the only sequence kept; it has 42 bases, read in frame from the first base. CDR1 and CDR2 were assigned from the germline V gene as SQVTM and ANQGSEA. The chain links TRBV29-1 with TRBJ2-1, with no reliable assignment of the D segment. Sequenced material: blood. This receptor was taken from a woman aged 50 to 60 with Graves' hyperthyroidism. CDR3 loop: CSVPNTQVYNEQFF. The sequenced DNA is TGCAGCGTCCCCAACACCCAGGTCTACAATGAGCAGTTCTTC.